A single sample gave rise to the 21 T cell receptor beta chains below, sequenced in a study of cytomegalovirus exposure and HLA in healthy donors. The PCR employed 60 Vbeta primers together with 13 Jbeta primers. TCRdb keeps only in-frame clones here, not all; method: immunoSEQ multiplex PCR. The table has about 68,000 clones, 75% to 85% seen once; the top ten hold roughly 6.8%. Sequenced: PBMCs. All receptors come from a human donor in good health.

This clone was seen just once. The V and J genes are TRBV27 and TRBJ1-4; 7 bases map to TRBD1. The V gene's germline CDR1 is MNHEY and CDR2 SMNVEV (reference sequence). The CDR3 length is 16 residues. V lost 5 bases to trimming and J lost 5 bases; unmatched junction nucleotides: 11. The CDR3 sequence is CASSTLQGSLNEKLFF. The CDR3 coding sequence is TGTGCCAGCAGTACCCTACAGGGGTCGCTCAATGAAAAACTGTTTTTT.

This chain uses TRBV5-1 with TRBJ2-1, with TRBD1 as a possible D gene (6 bases). V was pared by 0 bases and J by 5 bases, with 15 bases between. CDR1 is SGHRS, CDR2 YFSETQ, per germline. This CDR3 region has 16 residues. The CDR3 region is CASSLDYGTLNNEQFF. Written as DNA, the CDR3 is TGCGCCAGCAGCTTGGATTATGGGACACTCAACAATGAGCAGTTCTTC.

This chain connects TRBV25-1 to TRBJ1-1; D call uncertain. V was cut by 4 bases and J by 1 base, with 10 bases left in between. Germline V CDR1 and CDR2: MGHDK, SYGVNS. The CDR3 totals 14 residues. CDR3 residues: CASSAYSGNTEAFF. Written as DNA, the CDR3 is TGTGCCAGCAGTGCCTACAGTGGGAACACTGAAGCTTTCTTT.

The rearrangement links TRBV5-1 to TRBJ1-4; D gene uncertain. Germline CDR1 is SGHRS and CDR2 is YFSETQ. The ends were cut back, 0 bases at V and 3 bases at J, with 6 bases in the middle. The CDR3 runs 14 residues. The CDR3 nucleotides are TGCGCCAGCAGCTTGGACATCCCTAATGAAAAACTGTTTTTT. It translates to CASSLDIPNEKLFF.

A few counts support this clone. J is TRBJ2-7 and V is TRBV28, with D maybe TRBD2 (6 bases). The germline V and J ends were trimmed by 10 bases and 6 bases, with 25 bases remaining between them. Looked up from germline, CDR1 is MDHEN and CDR2 is SYDVKM. CDR3 size: 15 residues. CDR3 loop: CATKTHRRGRGEQYF. CDR3 in DNA: TGTGCCACCAAAACTCATCGGAGAGGGCGGGGCGAGCAGTACTTC.

The chain employs TRBV5-1 and TRBJ2-7, with 7 bases that match TRBD1. The CDR3 covers 13 residues. Germline V lookup: CDR1 SGHRS, CDR2 YFSETQ. Trimming cost V 7 bases and J 2 bases; bases outside gene matches: 6. The CDR3 is CASGRQGAYEQYF. CDR3 coding DNA: TGCGCCAGCGGGAGACAGGGCGCCTACGAGCAGTACTTC. The full variable domain, with the rest looked up from reference TRBV5-1 and TRBJ2-7, is KAGVTQTPRYLIKTRGQQVTLSCSPISGHRSVSWYQQTPGQGLQFLFEYFSETQRNKGNFPGRFSGRQFSNSRSEMNVSTLELGDSALYLCASGRQGAYEQYFGPGTRLTVT.

The V gene is TRBV11-2, the J gene TRBJ2-6; tentatively, D is TRBD2 (5 bases). Trimming took off 1 base at V and 2 bases at J, with 6 bases between the two ends. Germline-derived CDR1 and CDR2 are SGHAT and FQNNGV. The CDR3 sequence is 15 residues long. The CDR3 reads CASSLAGAGANVLTF. The CDR3 bases are TGTGCCAGCAGCTTAGCCGGGGCTGGGGCCAACGTCCTGACTTTC.

The CDR3: CASSETSGVGDTQYF. CDR3 sequence (DNA): TGTGCCAGCAGCGAGACTAGCGGGGTGGGTGATACGCAGTATTTT. The chain is built from TRBV9 and TRBJ2-3; 11 positions agree with TRBD2. The CDR3 runs to 15 residues. Germline CDR1 SGDLS, CDR2 YYNGEE. V lost 3 bases to trimming and J lost 6 bases; unmatched junction nucleotides: 6.

Regarding this clone: At one of its ends the junction is not consistent with the germline gene, which may arise from a read error. CDR3 protein: CASGLTGTANYGYPF. The DNA of the CDR3 is TGTGCTAGTGGCCTGACCGGGACAGCTAACTATGGCTACCCCTTC. The chain combines TRBV12-5 with TRBJ1-2, with 7 bases identical to TRBD1. Germline-derived CDR1 and CDR2 are LGHNT and FRNRAP. This CDR3 comprises 15 residues.

CDR3 protein: CASSLAYPSTGELFF. DNA of the CDR3: TGCGCCAGCAGCTTGGCCTACCCGTCCACCGGGGAGCTGTTTTTT. The rearrangement uses TRBV5-1 and TRBJ2-2; D gene unclear. The CDR3 contains 15 residues. Trimming pared 0 bases from V and 4 bases from J, leaving 10 bases between. The germline V gene has CDR1 SGHRS and CDR2 YFSETQ.

The DNA of the CDR3 is TGCAGCGCGGCGGGTACTTCTGGGGTCGGGGAGCTGTTTTTT. Translated, it gives CSAAGTSGVGELFF. The rearrangement joins TRBV29-1 to TRBJ2-2; possibly TRBD2 for D (5 bases). CDR3 size: 14 residues. In germline, CDR1 is SQVTM, CDR2 ANQGSEA. Trimming cost V 7 bases and J 7 bases, with 19 bases left between them.

This clone has just a few counts. The gene calls are TRBV9 and TRBJ2-7; perhaps TRBD2 as D (6 bases). CDR3 length: 12 amino acids. The germline V and J ends were trimmed by 2 bases and 7 bases, with 10 bases remaining between them. In germline, CDR1 is SGDLS, CDR2 YYNGEE. The DNA for the CDR3 is TGTGCCAGCAGCGTCGGGGGTGAGGAGCAGTACTTC. Amino acid sequence: CASSVGGEEQYF.

The CDR3 DNA sequence: TGTGCCAGCAGCCGCGGACAGGGGGCGGGCGGGGAGCTGTTTTTT. Its translation: CASSRGQGAGGELFF. This chain joins TRBV7-3 and TRBJ2-2; the match to TRBD1 covers 11 bases. Per the germline V gene, CDR1 is SGHTA and CDR2 is FQGTGA. The CDR3 contains 15 residues. J was trimmed by 7 bases and V by 5 bases; bases with no gene match: 6. The full variable domain, with the rest looked up from reference TRBV7-3 and TRBJ2-2, is GAGVSQTPSNKVTEKGKYVELRCDPISGHTALYWYRQSLGQGPEFLIYFQGTGAADDSGLPNDRFFAVRPEGSVSTLKIQRTERGDSAVYLCASSRGQGAGGELFFGEGSRLTVL.

As regards this clone: The junction differs from germline at one of its ends, possibly a read error. This rearrangement joins TRBV6-1 to TRBJ1-2; possible D gene TRBD1, 5 bases. The length of the CDR3 is 14 residues. Germline V CDR1 and CDR2: MNHNS, SASEGT. The chain's CDR3 is CASSEVSLGDGYPF. The DNA for the CDR3 is TGTGCCAGCAGTGAAGTATCCCTAGGGGATGGCTACCCCTTC.

The chain uses TRBV5-1 and TRBJ1-5; TRBD1 is a possible D gene (6 bases). V lost 3 bases, J lost 7 bases, and 11 bases lay in between. Germline assignment: CDR1 SGHRS and CDR2 YFSETQ. The CDR3 totals 13 residues. For the CDR3, the DNA is TGCGCCAGCAGCTGGCTACAGGGCCAGCCCCAGCATTTT. It yields the protein CASSWLQGQPQHF.

The chain recombines TRBV5-4 with TRBJ1-1; 7 bases align to TRBD1. The germline V gene has CDR1 SGHNT and CDR2 YYREEE (reference sequence). The V segment lost 1 base and the J segment 0 bases; nucleotides outside the gene matches: 3. This CDR3 comprises 15 residues. The CDR3 region has the DNA TGTGCCAGCAGCTTGATGGGGACAGTGAACACTGAAGCTTTCTTT. This translates into CASSLMGTVNTEAFF.

Notes on this clone: Relative to the germline gene, one junction end is altered; a read error may explain this. CDR3 DNA sequence: TGTTCCAGCAGCCTCCAGTCAGGGTGGATATCGAACACTGAAGCTTTCTTT. Protein: CSSSLQSGWISNTEAFF. The chain joins TRBV7-9 to TRBJ1-1, with D possibly being TRBD1 (5 bases). The CDR3 extends over 17 amino acids. Germline V gene sequence: CDR1 SEHNR, CDR2 FQNEAQ (reference sequence).

The chain is built from TRBV28 and TRBJ2-7; D remains unclear. This CDR3 has 12 amino acids. From germline, CDR1 is MDHEN and CDR2 SYDVKM. V lost 3 bases and J 3 bases, leaving 6 bases between the germline ends. CDR3 coding DNA: TGTGCCAGCAGTTTCGACAACTACGAGCAGTACTTC. Encoded protein: CASSFDNYEQYF.

V gene TRBV6-1 combines with J gene TRBJ2-7; a possible D gene is TRBD1 (6 bases). CDR1 is MNHNS, CDR2 SASEGT, per germline. V was trimmed by 5 bases and J by 11 bases, leaving 19 bases between them. The CDR3 spans 13 residues. The CDR3 reads CASSPGGRQEEYF. Written as DNA, the CDR3 is TGTGCCAGCAGTCCTGGGGGCAGGCAAGAGGAGTACTTC.

This clone was seen a handful of times. This chain joins TRBV5-6 and TRBJ1-5; 8 bases fit TRBD1. In germline, CDR1 is SGHDT, CDR2 YYEEEE. Trimming took 4 bases from V and 3 from J; bases not matched to a gene: 6. The CDR3 is 15 amino acids. CDR3 sequence (DNA): TGTGCCAGCAGCCCTAAGGGACAGGCCAATCAGCCCCAGCATTTT. It codes for CASSPKGQANQPQHF.

This chain uses TRBV19 with TRBJ1-1, with 7 bases lining up with TRBD1. The ends lost 0 bases at V and 1 base at J; junction bases unmatched: 5. Germline CDR1 is LNHDA and CDR2 is SQIVND (reference sequence). The CDR3 spans 16 residues. CDR3 sequence reads: CASSIDGQDRNTEAFF. As DNA, the CDR3 is TGTGCCAGTAGTATAGATGGACAGGACCGGAACACTGAAGCTTTCTTT.